This T cell receptor (beta chain) was obtained from a study of a mutant IDH1 vaccine in newly diagnosed glioma. Looking at the study overall: Sex among treated patients split 62.5% male, around 38% female; mean age was roughly 42 years. Receipt of radiotherapy, temozolomide, or both preceded the study, and most received both.

Indicated time point: baseline, week 1 (first vaccination visit). Regarding treatment: pre-vaccination baseline after standard-of-care therapy. The CDR3 has 14 residues. With 3 bases removed from V and 4 bases from J, the gap between germline ends came to 12 bases. From germline, CDR1 is WSHSY and CDR2 SAAADI. Sequenced by immunoSEQ multiplex PCR; TCRdb stores in-frame clones only, minus some. The table includes about 96,000 clones, about four fifths detected once. This sample comprised PBMCs, obtained from a glioma patient treated with radiotherapy, temozolomide or both. The chain carries TRBV10-2 and TRBJ2-5; D may be TRBD1 (5 bases). This receptor was identified in a man in his forties with glioma. The chain's CDR3 is CASSDRDGVETQYF. The CDR3 DNA reads as TGCGCCAGCAGTGACAGGGATGGAGTAGAGACCCAGTACTTC.